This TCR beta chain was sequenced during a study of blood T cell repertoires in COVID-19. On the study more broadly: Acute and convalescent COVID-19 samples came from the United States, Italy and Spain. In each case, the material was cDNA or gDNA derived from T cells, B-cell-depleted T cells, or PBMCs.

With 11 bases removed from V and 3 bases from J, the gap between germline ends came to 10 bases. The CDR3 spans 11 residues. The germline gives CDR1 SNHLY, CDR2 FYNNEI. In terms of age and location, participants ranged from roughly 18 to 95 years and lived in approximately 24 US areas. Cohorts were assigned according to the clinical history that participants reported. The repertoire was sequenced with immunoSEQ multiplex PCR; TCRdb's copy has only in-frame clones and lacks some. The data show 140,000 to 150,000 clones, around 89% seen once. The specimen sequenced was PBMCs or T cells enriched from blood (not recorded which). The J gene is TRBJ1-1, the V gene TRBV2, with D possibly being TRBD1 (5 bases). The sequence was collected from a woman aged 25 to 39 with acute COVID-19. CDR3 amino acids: CAGGEYTEAFF. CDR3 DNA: TGTGCCGGGGGGGAGTACACTGAAGCTTTCTTT.